This entry features one T cell receptor beta chain sequence. Its antigen is not identified. These data are taken from a study of T cell responses to AZD1222 COVID-19 vaccine. Assay: immunoSEQ multiplex PCR; the TCRdb copy retains only in-frame clones and omits some. This table holds under 140,000 clones, about 85% found once. Study findings and constraints: Reportedly, nearly half of unique spike TCRs recognized epitopes outside B.1.351/B.1.1.7 mutations. Spike-wide coverage was observed for vaccine-associated CD4 TCRs, with dominant responses at 160-218 and 743-854.

Sequencing used peripheral blood, obtained on day 0 of AZD1222 vaccination. The clonotype comes from an adult in good health.

The CDR3 region is CASSEAPMDRPTNEKLFF. The CDR3, as DNA: TGTGCCAGCAGTGAAGCTCCCATGGACAGACCAACTAATGAAAAACTGTTTTTT. J is TRBJ1-4 and V is TRBV2, with a possible D match to TRBD1 (6 bases). Deletions cut 0 bases from V and 0 bases from J, with 14 bases between. Germline CDR1 and CDR2: SNHLY and FYNNEI. This CDR3 has 18 residues.